These 10 T cell receptor beta chains were sequenced from one sample in a study of blood T cell repertoires in COVID-19. Some clones are missing from TCRdb's copy, which holds only in-frame ones; the method was immunoSEQ multiplex PCR. The profile covers approximately 330,000 clones, with around 91% appearing a single time and around 0.98% taken by the ten largest. Sequenced sample: peripheral blood. All receptors derive from a woman between 35 and 50 years old with COVID-19, enrolled during active disease.

CDR3 region: CASSSTGYGYTF. The CDR3 DNA reads TGTGCCAGCAGTTCCACCGGCTATGGCTACACCTTC. The J gene is TRBJ1-2, the V gene TRBV6-5; D call uncertain. V was cut by 4 bases and J by 4 bases, with 7 bases left in between. The germline V gene encodes CDR1 MNHEY and CDR2 SVGAGI. This CDR3 contains 12 residues.

The chain links TRBV4-3 to TRBJ2-7, with 11 bases identical to TRBD1. Germline V gene sequence: CDR1 LGHNA, CDR2 YSLEER. J was trimmed by 3 bases and V by 0 bases; bases with no gene match: 4. This CDR3 has 16 residues. The CDR3 here is CASSQEDGTGGYEQYF. The CDR3 bases are TGCGCCAGCAGCCAAGAAGACGGGACAGGGGGCTACGAGCAGTACTTC.

Remarks on this clone: The germline gene is not matched at one end of the junction; a read error may be the cause. CDR3 nucleotide sequence: TGTGCCAGCAGCTCCGGGGACAGTGTGGTCTTC. Protein product: CASSSGDSVVF. The V gene is TRBV9, the J gene TRBJ2-1, with TRBD1 matching 7 bases. Germline assignment: CDR1 SGDLS and CDR2 YYNGEE. The CDR3 covers 11 residues.

The V gene is TRBV5-1, the J gene TRBJ2-2; 11 bases line up with TRBD2. Germline V CDR1 and CDR2: SGHRS, YFSETQ. V was pared by 3 bases and J by 2 bases, with 3 bases of the junction left unmatched. This CDR3 is 16 amino acids long. As DNA, the CDR3 is TGCGCCAGCAGCTCGCTAGCGGGAGGCAACACCGGGGAGCTGTTTTTT. It is translated as CASSSLAGGNTGELFF.

The chain carries TRBV19 and TRBJ2-4; maybe TRBD2 (5 bases). Trimming took off 10 bases at V and 8 bases at J, with 12 bases between the two ends. Germline assignment: CDR1 LNHDA and CDR2 SQIVND (reference sequence). The length of the CDR3 is 11 residues. The CDR3 region is CATLRGDIQYF. The CDR3 DNA reads TGTGCCACCTTACGGGGAGACATTCAGTACTTC.

The table lists this clone with a few counts. V gene TRBV19 combines with J gene TRBJ1-5; no definite D call. Trimming shortened V by 0 bases and J by 5 bases, and 14 bases separated the two germline ends. The CDR3 spans 16 residues. Germline lookup yields CDR1 LNHDA and CDR2 SQIVND (reference sequence). DNA for the CDR3: TGTGCCAGTAGTATAGATAGGGCACGGGGAGATCAGCCCCAGCATTTT. Translation gives CASSIDRARGDQPQHF.

V usage is TRBV24-1 and J usage is TRBJ2-5; D is perhaps TRBD1 (6 bases). Germline CDR1 and CDR2: KGHDR and SFDVKD. CDR3 length equals 15 residues. V dropped 1 base and J dropped 2 bases, with 10 bases sitting between them. CDR3 DNA: TGTGCCACCAGTGATTTTAAGACAGGTCAAGAGACCCAGTACTTC. It codes for CATSDFKTGQETQYF.

The chain recombines TRBV5-1 with TRBJ1-1; tentatively, D is TRBD1 (5 bases). The CDR3 is made up of 17 amino acids. Germline assignment: CDR1 SGHRS and CDR2 YFSETQ. V lost 2 bases, J lost 6 bases, and 23 bases lay in between. DNA for the CDR3: TGCGCCAGCAGCTTATTAGGACCGCTGCCAGGGTCCGCTGAAGCTTTCTTT. Translation gives CASSLLGPLPGSAEAFF.

The chain recombines TRBV12-3 or TRBV12-4 with TRBJ1-2; the D gene is possibly TRBD1 (5 bases). The CDR3 has 11 amino acids. V was pared by 7 bases and J by 8 bases, with 11 bases between. The DNA for the CDR3 is TGTGCCAGCACCAAGGGGTACGGCTACACCTTC. Translated: CASTKGYGYTF.

The genes are TRBV6-5 and TRBJ1-3; the D gene is possibly TRBD1 (5 bases). CDR1 MNHEY and CDR2 SVGAGI come from the germline V gene. The V gene lost 2 bases and the J gene lost 2 bases, with 7 bases spanning the gap. The CDR3 contains 14 residues. The CDR3 nucleotides are TGTGCCAGCAGTTACAAACAGGCTGGAAACACCATATATTTT. The encoded protein is CASSYKQAGNTIYF.